This T cell receptor beta chain was captured in a study of control samples from healthy donors and cancer patients. CDR1 is SGHDT and CDR2 is YYEEEE in the germline V gene. This CDR3 spans 17 amino acids. V lost 4 bases to trimming and J lost 5 bases; unmatched junction nucleotides: 12. Assay used: immunoSEQ multiplex PCR; TCRdb lists only in-frame clones, some missing. The sample shows approximately 110,000 clones, approximately 90% of them seen only once. This TCR was sampled from a woman in her late teens or twenties in good health. The rearrangement uses TRBV5-6 and TRBJ2-7, with 13 nucleotides matching TRBD2. The specimen was blood. CDR3 sequence (DNA): TGTGCCAGCAGCCTTCTCACTAGCGGGAGGGCCCTGGACGAGCAGTACTTC. Its translation: CASSLLTSGRALDEQYF.